The 2 T cell receptor beta chains reported below all come from one sample, sequenced in a study of T cells in Graves' hyperthyroidism and ophthalmopathy. Amplification of TCR beta CDR3 regions used RNA as the template. HTBI primers were used for first-round RT-PCR of the TCR CDR3. One entry per CDR3 protein results from TCRdb running MiXCR on the multiplex PCR reads. Here the sample spans about 570,000 distinct CDR3 sequences, approximately 44% being singletons. The sequenced sample was peripheral blood or thyroid tissue (not recorded which). The source of these receptors is an adult woman with Graves' disease, either hyperthyroidism or ophthalmopathy (not recorded which).

This clonotype was counted many times. J is TRBJ1-5 and V is TRBV2, with D possibly being TRBD1 (6 bases). The germline V and J ends were trimmed by 0 bases and 0 bases, with 12 bases remaining between them. CDR1 is SNHLY, CDR2 FYNNEI, per germline. The CDR3 is 17 amino acids. The CDR3 DNA follows: TGTGCCAGCAGTGAAGCGGGGGCGGGGAATAGCAATCAGCCCCAGCATTTT. The encoded protein is CASSEAGAGNSNQPQHF.

As for this clonotype: A junction end diverges from the germline sequence, so it may reflect a read error. The chain has TRBV11-2 and TRBJ1-5; 7 bases are shared with TRBD1. This CDR3 region has 16 residues. Germline V gene data show CDR1 as SGHAT and CDR2 as FQNNGV. The DNA for the CDR3 is TGTGCCAACAGCAGACTAGCGGGACAGCCCAATCAGCCCCAGCATTTT. Its protein product is CANSRLAGQPNQPQHF. The variable domain in full, completed from reference TRBV11-2 and TRBJ1-5, reads EAGVAQSPRYKIIEKRQSVAFWCNPISGHATLYWYQQILGQGPKLLIQFQNNGVVDDSQLPKDRFSAERLKGVDSTLKIQPAKLEDSAVYLCANSRLAGQPNQPQHFGDGTRLSIL.